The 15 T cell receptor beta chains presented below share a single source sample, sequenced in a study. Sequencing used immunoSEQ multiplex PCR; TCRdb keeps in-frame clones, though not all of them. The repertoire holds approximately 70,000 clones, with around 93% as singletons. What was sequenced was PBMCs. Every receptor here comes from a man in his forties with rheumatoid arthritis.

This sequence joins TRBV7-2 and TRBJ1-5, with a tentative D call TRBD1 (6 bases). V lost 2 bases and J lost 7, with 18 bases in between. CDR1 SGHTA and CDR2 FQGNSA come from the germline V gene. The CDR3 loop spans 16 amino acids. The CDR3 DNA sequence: TGTGCCAGCAGCTTATTAGGGGGACAACAGGGCCAGCCCCAGCATTTT. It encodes CASSLLGGQQGQPQHF. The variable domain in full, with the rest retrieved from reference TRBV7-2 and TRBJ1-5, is GAGVSQSPSNKVTEKGKDVELRCDPISGHTALYWYRQSLGQGLEFLIYFQGNSAPDKSGLPSDRFSAERTGGSVSTLTIQRTQQEDSAVYLCASSLLGGQQGQPQHFGDGTRLSIL.

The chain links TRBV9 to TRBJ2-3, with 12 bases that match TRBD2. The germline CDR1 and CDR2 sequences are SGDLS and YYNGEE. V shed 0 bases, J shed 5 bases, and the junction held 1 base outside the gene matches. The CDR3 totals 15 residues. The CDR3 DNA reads TGTGCCAGCAGCGTAGCTAGCGGGAGGGTAGATACGCAGTATTTT. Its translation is CASSVASGRVDTQYF.

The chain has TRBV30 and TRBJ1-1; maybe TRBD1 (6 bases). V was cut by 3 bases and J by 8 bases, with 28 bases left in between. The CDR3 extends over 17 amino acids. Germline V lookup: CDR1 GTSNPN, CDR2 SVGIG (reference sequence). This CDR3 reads CAWRKQGRGERGVEAFF. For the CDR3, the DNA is TGTGCCTGGAGAAAACAGGGCCGGGGTGAGAGAGGGGTCGAAGCTTTCTTT.

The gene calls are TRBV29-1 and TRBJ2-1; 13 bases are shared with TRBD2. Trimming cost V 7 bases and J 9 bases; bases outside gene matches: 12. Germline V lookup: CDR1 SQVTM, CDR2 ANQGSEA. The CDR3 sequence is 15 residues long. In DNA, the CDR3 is TGCAGCGCCACCTCTGGCACTAGCGGGAGGGGTGAGCAGTTCTTC. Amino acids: CSATSGTSGRGEQFF.

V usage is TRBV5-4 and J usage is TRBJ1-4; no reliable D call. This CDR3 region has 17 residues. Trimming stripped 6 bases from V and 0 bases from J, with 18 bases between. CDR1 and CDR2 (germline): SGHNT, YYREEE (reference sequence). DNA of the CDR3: TGTGCCAGCAAACAAGGGAGCCCGAGTGCAACTAATGAAAAACTGTTTTTT. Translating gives CASKQGSPSATNEKLFF.

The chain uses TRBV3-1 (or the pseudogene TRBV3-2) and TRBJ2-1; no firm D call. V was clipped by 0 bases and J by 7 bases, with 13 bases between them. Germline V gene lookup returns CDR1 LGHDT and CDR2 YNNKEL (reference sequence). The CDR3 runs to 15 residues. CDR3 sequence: CASSQDLGVLNEQFF. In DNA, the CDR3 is TGTGCCAGCAGCCAAGATCTTGGGGTTCTGAATGAGCAGTTCTTC.

The CDR3 reads CSASPPDRNTEAFF. CDR3 coding DNA: TGCAGTGCTAGTCCGCCCGACCGGAACACTGAAGCTTTCTTT. The V gene is TRBV20-1, the J gene TRBJ1-1; no firm D call. Germline values: CDR1 DFQATT, CDR2 SNEGSKA (reference sequence). The V and J ends lost 3 bases and 1 base respectively, with 12 bases between them. CDR3 length: 14 amino acids.

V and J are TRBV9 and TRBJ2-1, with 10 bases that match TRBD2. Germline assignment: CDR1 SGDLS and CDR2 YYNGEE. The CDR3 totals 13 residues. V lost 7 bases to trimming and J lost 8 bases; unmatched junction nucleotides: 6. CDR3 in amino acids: CASWGLAPHEQFF. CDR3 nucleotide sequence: TGTGCCAGCTGGGGACTAGCGCCCCATGAGCAGTTCTTC.

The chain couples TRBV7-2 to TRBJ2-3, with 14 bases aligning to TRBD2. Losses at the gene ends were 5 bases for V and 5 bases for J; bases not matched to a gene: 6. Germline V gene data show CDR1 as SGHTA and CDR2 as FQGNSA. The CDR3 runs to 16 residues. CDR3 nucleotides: TGTGCCAGCAGCCTGGGACTAGCGGGAGCTTTAGATACGCAGTATTTT. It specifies CASSLGLAGALDTQYF.

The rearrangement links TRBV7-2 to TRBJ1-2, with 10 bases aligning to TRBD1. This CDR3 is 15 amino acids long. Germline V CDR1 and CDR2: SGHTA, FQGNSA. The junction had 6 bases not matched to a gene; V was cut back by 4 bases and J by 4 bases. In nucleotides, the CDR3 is TGTGCCAGCAGCTCGACAGGACAGGGGGGCTATGGCTACACCTTC. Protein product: CASSSTGQGGYGYTF.

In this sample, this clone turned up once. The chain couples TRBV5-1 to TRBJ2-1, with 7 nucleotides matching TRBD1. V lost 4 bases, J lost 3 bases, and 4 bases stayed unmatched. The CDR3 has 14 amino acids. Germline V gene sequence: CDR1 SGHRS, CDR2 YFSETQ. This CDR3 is CASSQRQGYNEQFF. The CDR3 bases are TGCGCCAGCAGCCAGCGACAGGGCTACAATGAGCAGTTCTTC.

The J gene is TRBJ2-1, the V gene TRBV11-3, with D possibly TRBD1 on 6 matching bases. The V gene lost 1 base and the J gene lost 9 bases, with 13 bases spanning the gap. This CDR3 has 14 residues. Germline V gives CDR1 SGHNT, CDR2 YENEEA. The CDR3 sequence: CASSLGQVQGEQFF. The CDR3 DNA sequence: TGTGCCAGCAGCTTAGGACAGGTTCAGGGTGAGCAGTTCTTC. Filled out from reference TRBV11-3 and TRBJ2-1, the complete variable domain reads EAGVVQSPRYKIIEKKQPVAFWCNPISGHNTLYWYLQNLGQGPELLIRYENEEAVDDSQLPKDRFSAERLKGVDSTLKIQPAELGDSAVYLCASSLGQVQGEQFFGPGTRLTVL.

CDR3 nucleotide sequence: TGTGCCAGCAGTTTAGGGGCTAGCGGTTTTCAAGAGACCCAGTACTTC. This encodes CASSLGASGFQETQYF. The genes are TRBV28 and TRBJ2-5, with 7 bases identical to TRBD2. This CDR3 is built from 16 residues. CDR1 is MDHEN, CDR2 SYDVKM, per germline. V lost 2 bases and J lost 2; bases outside the gene matches: 8.

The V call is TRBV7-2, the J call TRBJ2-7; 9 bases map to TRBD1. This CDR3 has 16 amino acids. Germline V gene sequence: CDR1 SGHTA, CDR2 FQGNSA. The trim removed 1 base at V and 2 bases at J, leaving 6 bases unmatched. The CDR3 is CASSLVGTGIPYEQYF. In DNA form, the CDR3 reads TGTGCCAGCAGCTTAGTTGGGACAGGGATCCCCTACGAGCAGTACTTC.

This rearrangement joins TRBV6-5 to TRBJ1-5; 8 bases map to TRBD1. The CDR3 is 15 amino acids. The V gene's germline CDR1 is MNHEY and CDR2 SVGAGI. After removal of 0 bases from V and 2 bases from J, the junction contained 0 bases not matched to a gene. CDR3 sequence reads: CASSYSQGGNQPQHF. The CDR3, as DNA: TGTGCCAGCAGTTACTCACAGGGGGGCAATCAGCCCCAGCATTTT.